This TCR beta chain was identified during a study of blood T cell repertoires in COVID-19. Study at large: Acute-phase and convalescent COVID-19 samples originated in the United States, Italy and Spain.

The CDR3 length is 14 residues. From germline, CDR1 is LNHDA and CDR2 SQIVND (reference sequence). The ends lost 0 bases at V and 7 bases at J; junction bases unmatched: 4. TCRdb's table, derived via immunoSEQ multiplex PCR, lists solely in-frame clones and lacks some. The table includes around 250,000 clones, 89% detected once. The sequence was collected from a woman in her forties who had recovered from COVID-19. The chain recombines TRBV19 with TRBJ1-2, with TRBD1 identical over 8 bases. Material: peripheral blood. As DNA, the CDR3 is TGTGCCAGTAGTATAGATCCGGACAGGGTTGGCTACACCTTC. It specifies CASSIDPDRVGYTF.